These T cell receptor beta chains were read from a single sample in a study of tumor-infiltrating lymphocytes in localized non-small cell lung cancer. Sequencing used immunoSEQ multiplex PCR; TCRdb keeps in-frame clones, though not all of them. The profile covers about 21,000 clones, with roughly 80% appearing a single time and roughly 3.5% taken by the ten largest. The sample consisted of lung tumor tissue. The receptors here all came from a human donor with non-small cell lung cancer. Each CDR3 is given with its conserved first and last residue. Fields, in order: V gene, clone size, J gene, CDR3 protein. Rows may omit the clone size; those that give it use once, few, many or a size class.

TRBV28	.	TRBJ2-2	CASRLGTGELFF
TRBV2	.	TRBJ1-4	CASSVLGSTNEKLFF
TRBV5-4	.	TRBJ2-2	CASSSGDLNTGELFF
TRBV6-1	.	TRBJ2-5	CASSSLDRAETQYF
TRBV30	.	TRBJ2-1	CAWRGFSYNEQFF
TRBV25-1	.	TRBJ1-2	CASSEQGKVGGYTF
TRBV30	.	TRBJ2-3	CAWSVGTGPDTQYF
TRBV18	.	TRBJ2-7	CASSPAGTINYEQYF
TRBV14	.	TRBJ2-1	CASSRAANEQFF
TRBV19	once	TRBJ2-1	CASSRDYGGQFF
TRBV18	few	TRBJ2-2	CASSPQSNTGELFF
TRBV14	.	TRBJ2-5	CASSQRGQQETQYF
TRBV11-2	.	TRBJ1-5	CASSPVGGNQPQHF
TRBV5-1	.	TRBJ2-1	CASSLASGNEQFF
TRBV5-1	.	TRBJ2-5	CASRGQETQYF
TRBV7-9	.	TRBJ1-5	CASSYSYNQPQHF
TRBV18	.	TRBJ2-1	CASSPQGQGDVEQFF
TRBV27	.	TRBJ1-1	CASSSPDRIEAFF
TRBV7-2	.	TRBJ1-2	CASSLDRQLFYGYTF
TRBV14	.	TRBJ2-1	CASSPRTGYNEQFF
TRBV10-3	few	TRBJ2-3	CAISVTGTSGRAGTDTQYF
TRBV5-1	.	TRBJ2-3	CASSLPSGITDTQYF
TRBV29-1	.	TRBJ2-7	CSVAFGPYEQYF
TRBV19	.	TRBJ2-7	CASSIDGYEQYF
TRBV2	.	TRBJ1-1	CASRPGQMNTEAFF
TRBV6-6	.	TRBJ1-2	CASSSPVGAVTF
TRBV9	.	TRBJ2-1	CASSSGLVLKNEQFF
TRBV7-9	.	TRBJ1-2	CASRISGGIYGYTF
TRBV2	.	TRBJ1-2	CASSEEQGDGYTF
TRBV10-1	.	TRBJ2-3	CASSIGNTDTQYF
TRBV7-2	.	TRBJ2-7	CASSPGGTGVGEQYF
TRBV11-2	.	TRBJ2-7	CASSLRTRSSYEQYF
TRBV10-3	once	TRBJ2-3	CATRDSSTDTQYF
TRBV5-6	.	TRBJ1-2	CASSLWQASYGYTF
TRBV11-3	.	TRBJ2-1	CASSLAPGLAASYNEQFF
TRBV9	.	TRBJ1-2	CASSLTPTGTYYGYTF
TRBV5-4	.	TRBJ2-7	CASSLEEGRPDEQYF
TRBV5-1	.	TRBJ2-6	CASSLRGHSGANVLTF
TRBV7-4	.	TRBJ2-3	CASSSGTRTDTQYF
TRBV13	.	TRBJ2-7	CASSLRQTLGEQYF
TRBV30	.	TRBJ2-7	CAWKVSAGTYF
TRBV5-4	.	TRBJ2-4	CASSPRTENIQYF
TRBV5-1	.	TRBJ1-1	CASSRGTGVNTEAFF
TRBV7-2	.	TRBJ1-5	CASSTGTVGQPQHF